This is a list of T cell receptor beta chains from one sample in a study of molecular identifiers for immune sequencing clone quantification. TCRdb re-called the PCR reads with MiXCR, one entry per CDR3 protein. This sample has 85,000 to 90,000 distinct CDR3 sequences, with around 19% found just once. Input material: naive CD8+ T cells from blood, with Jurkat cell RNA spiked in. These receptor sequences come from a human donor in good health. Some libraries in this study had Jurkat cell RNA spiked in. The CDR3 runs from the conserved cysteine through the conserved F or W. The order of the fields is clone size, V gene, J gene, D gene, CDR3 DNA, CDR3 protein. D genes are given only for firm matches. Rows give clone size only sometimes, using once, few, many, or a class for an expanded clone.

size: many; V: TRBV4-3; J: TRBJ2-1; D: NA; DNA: TGCGCCAGCAGCCCGGAAGTAGGGGCCTCTCGGAATGAGCAGTTCTTC; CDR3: CASSPEVGASRNEQFF
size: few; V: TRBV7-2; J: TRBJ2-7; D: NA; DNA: TGTGCCAGCAGCTTGGGGGGTCAAATCTACGAGCAGTACTTC; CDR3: CASSLGGQIYEQYF
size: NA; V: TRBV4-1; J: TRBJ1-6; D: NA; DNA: TGCGCCAGCAGCCAAGAGTGGGGATACCCCCTCCACTTT; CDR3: CASSQEWGYPLHF
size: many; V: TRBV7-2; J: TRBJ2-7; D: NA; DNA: TGTGCCAGCAGCCCCATCGGGGGACGAAACTCCTACGAGCAGTACTTC; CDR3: CASSPIGGRNSYEQYF
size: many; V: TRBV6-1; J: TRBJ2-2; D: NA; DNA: TGTGCCAGCAGTGAAGCCGGGGAGCTGTTTTTT; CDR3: CASSEAGELFF
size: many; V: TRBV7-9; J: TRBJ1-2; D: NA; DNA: TGTGCCAGCAGCTTCTACGACATGCCATATGGCTACACCTTC; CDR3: CASSFYDMPYGYTF
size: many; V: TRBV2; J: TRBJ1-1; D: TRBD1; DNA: TGTGCCAGCTCTACCCCTCGGACAGGGTCCAACACTGAAGCTTTCTTT; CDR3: CASSTPRTGSNTEAFF
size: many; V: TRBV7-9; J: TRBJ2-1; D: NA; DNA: TGTGCCAGCAGCTCGCCCCAGGCTAGCGCGCACAATGAGCAGTTCTTC; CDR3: CASSSPQASAHNEQFF
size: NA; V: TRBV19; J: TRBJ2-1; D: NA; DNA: TGTGCCAGTAGTCGGCGGGTTTCCTACAATGAGCAGTTCTTC; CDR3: CASSRRVSYNEQFF
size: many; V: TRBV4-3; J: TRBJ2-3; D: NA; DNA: TGCGCCAGCAGCCACGGGGTCCTCACAGATACGCAGTATTTT; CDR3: CASSHGVLTDTQYF
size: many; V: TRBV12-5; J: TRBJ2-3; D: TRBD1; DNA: TGTGCTAGTGGTTTGGCGACAGGGTTTCCAGATACGCAGTATTTT; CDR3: CASGLATGFPDTQYF
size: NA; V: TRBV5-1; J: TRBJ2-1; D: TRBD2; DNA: TGCGCCAGCAGCCTGCTAGCGGAGGGGAGGGATGAGCAGTTCTTC; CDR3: CASSLLAEGRDEQFF
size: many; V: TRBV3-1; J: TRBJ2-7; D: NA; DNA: TGTGCCAGCAGCCATGCGGACACCACCTACGAGCAGTACTTC; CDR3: CASSHADTTYEQYF
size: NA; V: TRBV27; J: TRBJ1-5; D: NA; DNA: TGTGCCAGCGGGGAGGGTGGTCAGCCCCAGCATTTT; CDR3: CASGEGGQPQHF
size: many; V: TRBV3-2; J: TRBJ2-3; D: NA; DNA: TGTGCCAGCAGCTTGGCCGACTCTAGCACAGATACGCAGTATTTT; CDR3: CASSLADSSTDTQYF
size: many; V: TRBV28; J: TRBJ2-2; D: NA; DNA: TGTGCCAGCAGACCCCGGACTGAGATTTACACCGGGGAGCTGTTTTTT; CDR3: CASRPRTEIYTGELFF
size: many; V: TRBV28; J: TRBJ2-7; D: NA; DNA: TGTGCCAGCAGTTTGTTCGAGACGGTGGTCTACGAGCAGTACTTC; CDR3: CASSLFETVVYEQYF
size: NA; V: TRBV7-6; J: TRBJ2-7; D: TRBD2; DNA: TGTGCCAGCAGCTTTTCCGGGACTAGCAGCTACGAGCAGTACTTC; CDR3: CASSFSGTSSYEQYF
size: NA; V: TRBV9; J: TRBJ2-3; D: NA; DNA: TGTGCCAGCAGCTCGACCGGGGTCACAGATACGCAGTATTTT; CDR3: CASSSTGVTDTQYF
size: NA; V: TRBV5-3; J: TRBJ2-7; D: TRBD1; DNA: TGTGCCAGCAGCTTGACAGGGTTAAGCCCCTACGAGCAGTACTTC; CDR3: CASSLTGLSPYEQYF
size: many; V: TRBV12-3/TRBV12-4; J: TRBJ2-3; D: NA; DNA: TGTGCCAGCAGTCCAGTAACAGATACGCAGTATTTT; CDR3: CASSPVTDTQYF
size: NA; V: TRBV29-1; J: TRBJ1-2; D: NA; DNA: TGCAGCGTTGAAACGGGGAACTATGGCTACACCTTC; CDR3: CSVETGNYGYTF
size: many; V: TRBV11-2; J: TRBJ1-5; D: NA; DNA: TGTGCCAGCAGCGCACTAAATCAGCCCCAGCATTTT; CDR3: CASSALNQPQHF
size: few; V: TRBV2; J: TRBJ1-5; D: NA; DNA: TGTGCCAGCAGTGACCCAGTTAATAGCAATCAGCCCCAGCATTTT; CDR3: CASSDPVNSNQPQHF
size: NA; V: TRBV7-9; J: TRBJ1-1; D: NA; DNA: TGTGCCAGCAGCTTAGATTCGTCGCGGGGGAAAGCTTTCTTT; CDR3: CASSLDSSRGKAFF
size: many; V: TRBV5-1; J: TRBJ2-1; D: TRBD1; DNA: TGCGCCAGCAGCGGCGGACAGGGTTCCTACAATGAGCAGTTCTTC; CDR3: CASSGGQGSYNEQFF
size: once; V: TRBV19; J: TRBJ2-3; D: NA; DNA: TGTGCCAGTAGTATAGCGGAAACAGATACGCAGTATTTT; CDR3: CASSIAETDTQYF
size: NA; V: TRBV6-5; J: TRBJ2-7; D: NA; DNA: TGTGCCAGCAGTTACGGACCGGGCCGCGAGCAGTACTTC; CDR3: CASSYGPGREQYF
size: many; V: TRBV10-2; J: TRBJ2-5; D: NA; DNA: TGCGCCAGCAGTGAAGCTGGGACCCAGTACTTC; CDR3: CASSEAGTQYF
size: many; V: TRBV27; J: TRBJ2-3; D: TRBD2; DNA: TGTGCCAGCAGTTTAGGTCTAGCGGGAGCAGATACGCAGTATTTT; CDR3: CASSLGLAGADTQYF
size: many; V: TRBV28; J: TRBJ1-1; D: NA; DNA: TGTGCCAGCAGTCTCCGGTCTGCGGGGGCTTTCTTT; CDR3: CASSLRSAGAFF
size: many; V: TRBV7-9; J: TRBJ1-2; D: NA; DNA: TGTGCCAGCAGCTTAGCCGAGAGCTATGGCTACACCTTC; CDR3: CASSLAESYGYTF
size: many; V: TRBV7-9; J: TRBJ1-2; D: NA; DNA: TGTGCCAGCAGCTTAGTAATGGGAGACTATGGCTACACCTTC; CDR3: CASSLVMGDYGYTF
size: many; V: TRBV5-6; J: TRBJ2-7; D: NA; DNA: TGTGCCAGCAAAATTCAGGGGTCCTACGAGCAGTACTTC; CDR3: CASKIQGSYEQYF
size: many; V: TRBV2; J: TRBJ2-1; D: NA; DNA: TGTGCCAGCAGTCCAGGTTCGGGGCAGTTCTTC; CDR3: CASSPGSGQFF
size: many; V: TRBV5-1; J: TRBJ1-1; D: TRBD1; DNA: TGCGCCAGCAGCACCTCGACAGGGTTGGACACTGAAGCTTTCTTT; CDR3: CASSTSTGLDTEAFF
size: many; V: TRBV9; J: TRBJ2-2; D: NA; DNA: TGTGCCAGCAGCCCAGGAGCCGGGGAGCTGTTTTTT; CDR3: CASSPGAGELFF
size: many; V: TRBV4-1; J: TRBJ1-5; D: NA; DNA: TGCGCCAGCAGCCAAGTGTTCAGGGACAATCAGCCCCAGCATTTT; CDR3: CASSQVFRDNQPQHF
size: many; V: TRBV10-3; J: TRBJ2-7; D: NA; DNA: TGTGCCATCAGTGAGTCACGAGGGATCTCCTACGAGCAGTACTTC; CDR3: CAISESRGISYEQYF
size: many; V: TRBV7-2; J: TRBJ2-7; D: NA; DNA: TGTGCCAGCGGACCACAGGGTATCTACGAGCAGTACTTC; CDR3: CASGPQGIYEQYF
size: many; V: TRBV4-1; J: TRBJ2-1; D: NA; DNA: TGCGCCAGCAGCCAGGGACACGACGGGGGGATTGAGCAGTTCTTC; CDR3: CASSQGHDGGIEQFF
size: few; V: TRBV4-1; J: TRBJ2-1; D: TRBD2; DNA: TGCGCCAGCAGCCAAGCCTCAGGACTAGCGCATAACAATGAGCAGTTCTTC; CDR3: CASSQASGLAHNNEQFF
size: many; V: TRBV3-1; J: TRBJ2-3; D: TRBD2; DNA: TGTGCCAGCAGCCAAGCAATAGCGGGAGGGCCTGGGGATACGCAGTATTTT; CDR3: CASSQAIAGGPGDTQYF
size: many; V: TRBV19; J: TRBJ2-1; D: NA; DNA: TGTGCCAGTAGTTATGGGTCCTACAATGAGCAGTTCTTC; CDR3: CASSYGSYNEQFF
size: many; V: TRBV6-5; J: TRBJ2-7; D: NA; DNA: TGTGCCAGCGGGGGTTCCTACGAGCAGTACTTC; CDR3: CASGGSYEQYF
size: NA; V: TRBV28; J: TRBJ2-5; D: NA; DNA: TGTGCCAGCAAACCGATCGGGCAGGAGACCCAGTACTTC; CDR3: CASKPIGQETQYF
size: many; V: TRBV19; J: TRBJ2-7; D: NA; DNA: TGTGCCAGTAGTCCCCACGGGGCTACCTACGAGCAGTACTTC; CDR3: CASSPHGATYEQYF
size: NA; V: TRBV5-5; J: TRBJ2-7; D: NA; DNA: TGTGCCAGCAGTTTAGGGGCTATCCAAAAGGGCGCCCAGAGCTCCTACGAGCAGTACTTC; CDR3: CASSLGAIQKGAQSSYEQYF
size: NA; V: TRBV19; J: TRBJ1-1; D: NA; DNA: TGTGCCAGTAGCGACGCCTTTGAAGCTTTCTTT; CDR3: CASSDAFEAFF
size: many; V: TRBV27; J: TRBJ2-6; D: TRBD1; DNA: TGTGCCAGCCGGGACAGGGGGCCTGGGGCCAACGTCCTGACTTTC; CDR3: CASRDRGPGANVLTF
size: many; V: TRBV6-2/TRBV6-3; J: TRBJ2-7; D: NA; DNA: TGTGCCAGCAGTTCAACCGACCCGGGCGAGCAGTACTTC; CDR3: CASSSTDPGEQYF
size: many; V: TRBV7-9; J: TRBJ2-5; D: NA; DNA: TGTGCCAGCAGCTCCGGGACCCCAGAGATACAGTACTTC; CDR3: CASSSGTPEIQYF